This T cell receptor beta chain comes out of a study of T cells in tumors after PD-1 blockade. Study details: Tumor samples averaged roughly 26,000 templates (range about 554-100,000) and 6,000 or so unique clonotypes. General study findings and limits: In squamous cell carcinoma, roughly 48% of expanded exhausted clones were novel versus around 31% of other expanded CD8+ clones.

Before and after PD-1 blockade, biopsies were collected from the same primary tumor site. Post-treatment squamous cell carcinoma samples were taken on average 31 days after treatment start. This clone was detected a few times. What it binds is unknown. The method was immunoSEQ multiplex PCR; TCRdb's version includes in-frame clones alone and lacks a portion of them. The sample comprises 12,000 to 15,000 clones, about 63% of which are singletons, and more than 30% rests with the top ten. There are 16 residues in the CDR3. Germline-derived CDR1 and CDR2 are SGDLS and YYNGEE. The V segment lost 3 bases and the J segment 0 bases; nucleotides outside the gene matches: 5.

The chain carries TRBV9 and TRBJ2-2, with 7 bases matching TRBD2. This receptor was obtained from a human donor with cutaneous squamous cell carcinoma. The source was tumor tissue, collected after anti-PD-1 treatment. CDR3 amino acids: CASSGLALANTGELFF. CDR3 DNA: TGTGCCAGCAGCGGACTAGCCCTAGCGAACACCGGGGAGCTGTTTTTT.